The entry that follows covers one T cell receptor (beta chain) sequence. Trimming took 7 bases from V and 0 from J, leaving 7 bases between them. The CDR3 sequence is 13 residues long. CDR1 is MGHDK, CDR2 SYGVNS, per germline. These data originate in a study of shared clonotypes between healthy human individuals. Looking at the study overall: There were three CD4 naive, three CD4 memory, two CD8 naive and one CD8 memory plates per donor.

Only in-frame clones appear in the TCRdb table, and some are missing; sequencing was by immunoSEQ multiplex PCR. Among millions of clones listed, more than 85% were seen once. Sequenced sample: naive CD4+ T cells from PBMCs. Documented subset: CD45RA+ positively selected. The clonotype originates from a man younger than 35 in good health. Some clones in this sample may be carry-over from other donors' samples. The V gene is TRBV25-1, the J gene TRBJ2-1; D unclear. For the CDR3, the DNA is TGTGCCAGCACTCCGAGCTCCTACAATGAGCAGTTCTTC. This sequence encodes CASTPSSYNEQFF.